The 27 T cell receptor beta chains reported below all come from one sample, sequenced in a study of breast tumors, draining lymph nodes, adjacent tissues. TCRdb passed the multiplex PCR reads through MiXCR, listing each CDR3 protein once. The sample has approximately 230,000 distinct CDR3 sequences, less than 35% seen once. The lymph nodes were axillary draining lymph nodes from breast cancer patients. The sample comprised axillary lymph node tissue. The source is a female donor with breast cancer. Some clones in this sample may be carry-over from other donors' samples.

Regarding this clonotype: Its ends do not fully match the called genes, so a read error is possible. The chain is built from TRBV24-1 and TRBJ1-4; D gene ambiguous. CDR1 is KGHDR, CDR2 SFDVKD, per germline. The CDR3 has 15 residues. The DNA for the CDR3 is TGTGCCACCAGCCTCAGTGGAGGGAGTAATGAAAGACTGTTTTTT. Translated: CATSLSGGSNERLFF.

This clonotype was detected ten times or more. This chain uses TRBV20-1 with TRBJ2-3; D uncertain. CDR3 length: 16 residues. V dropped 3 bases and J dropped 1 base, with 17 bases sitting between them. Germline V CDR1 and CDR2: DFQATT, SNEGSKA (reference sequence). The CDR3 region is CSASPLSRIRTDTQYF. The CDR3 nucleotides read TGCAGTGCTAGCCCGCTTTCCCGCATCCGCACAGATACGCAGTATTTT.

This clonotype has a count of ten or more. The rearrangement uses TRBV20-1 and TRBJ2-7, with 8 positions matching TRBD1. The V segment lost 4 bases and the J segment 0 bases; nucleotides outside the gene matches: 5. Per the germline V gene, CDR1 is DFQATT and CDR2 is SNEGSKA (reference sequence). The CDR3 is 14 residues long. CDR3 DNA: TGCAGTGCTAAACGGACAGGGAGCTCCTACGAGCAGTACTTC. Amino acid sequence: CSAKRTGSSYEQYF.

Many counts were recorded for this clonotype. V gene TRBV19 combines with J gene TRBJ1-3; D remains unclear. This CDR3 is 17 amino acids long. Germline V CDR1 and CDR2: LNHDA, SQIVND (reference sequence). V gave up 3 bases and J gave up 0 bases, with 15 bases separating them. CDR3 in DNA: TGTGCCAGTAGTATTGAACACTCGCCTACCTCTGGAAACACCATATATTTT. Its protein is CASSIEHSPTSGNTIYF.

On this clonotype itself: One end of the junction fails to match germline, which may point to a read error. V gene TRBV20-1 combines with J gene TRBJ1-5; 7 positions match TRBD1. Germline-derived CDR1 and CDR2 are DFQATT and SNEGSKA (reference sequence). The CDR3 is 15 amino acids. CDR3 protein: CSAGNDRESTQPQHF. In DNA form, the CDR3 reads TGCAGTGCTGGAAACGACAGGGAGAGCACTCAGCCCCAGCATTTT.

The V call is TRBV9, the J call TRBJ2-1; 10 bases are shared with TRBD1. This CDR3 has 21 amino acids. V lost 0 bases and J lost 1; bases outside the gene matches: 16. CDR1 is SGDLS, CDR2 YYNGEE, per germline. For the CDR3, the DNA is TGTGCCAGCAGCGTAGATTGGGGTGGAGACAGGGGGCTAGGATCCTACAATGAGCAGTTCTTC. Translated: CASSVDWGGDRGLGSYNEQFF.

This clonotype appeared many times. The chain joins TRBV7-9 to TRBJ1-6, with D tentatively TRBD1 (6 bases). Trimming cost V 7 bases and J 9 bases, with 25 bases left between them. The germline V gene has CDR1 SEHNR and CDR2 FQNEAQ (reference sequence). The CDR3 contains 17 residues. The CDR3 DNA reads as TGTGCCAGCACCCCGGGGGGCCAGGCTCTAGATCGTTCACCCCTCCACTTT. As protein: CASTPGGQALDRSPLHF.

This clonotype was picked up many times. V and J are TRBV5-6 and TRBJ2-1; D might be TRBD2 (6 bases). The germline CDR1 and CDR2 sequences are SGHDT and YYEEEE. V lost 4 bases, J lost 8 bases, and 19 bases lay in between. The CDR3 has 15 amino acids. CDR3 sequence (DNA): TGTGCCAGCAGCGAGGGACTTGCGAGGATGCATGAGCAGTTCTTC. This gives the protein CASSEGLARMHEQFF.

J is TRBJ2-5 and V is TRBV7-9; D is undetermined. The germline V gene encodes CDR1 SEHNR and CDR2 FQNEAQ (reference sequence). Trimming shortened V by 4 bases and J by 2 bases, and 8 bases separated the two germline ends. The CDR3 runs 13 residues. The CDR3 DNA sequence: TGTGCCAGCAGCTCGACATTTCAAGAGACCCAGTACTTC. Translated: CASSSTFQETQYF.

This clonotype was picked up a small number of times. One end of the junction fails to match germline, which may point to a read error. This sequence joins TRBV20-1 and TRBJ1-2; D is unresolved. Germline CDR1 DFQATT, CDR2 SNEGSKA (reference sequence). The CDR3 covers 12 residues. CDR3 in amino acids: CSASPNHYGSTF. The CDR3 DNA follows: TGCAGTGCTAGTCCTAATCACTATGGCTCCACCTTC.

This clonotype has a count of ten or more. V gene TRBV20-1 combines with J gene TRBJ2-1; the match to TRBD2 covers 10 bases. With V trimmed by 1 base and J by 3 bases, 6 bases remained unmatched. CDR1 and CDR2 from the germline V gene are DFQATT and SNEGSKA (reference sequence). This CDR3 has 16 amino acids. The CDR3 DNA reads TGCAGTGCTAGAGCCCAACTAGCGGGGCTCTACAATGAGCAGTTCTTC. Translated: CSARAQLAGLYNEQFF.

A few counts support this clonotype. This chain connects TRBV3-1 to TRBJ2-3, with 10 bases that match TRBD2. This CDR3 has 16 amino acids. Germline-derived CDR1 and CDR2 are LGHDT and YNNKEL (reference sequence). J gave up 1 base and V 4 bases, and 5 bases lay outside the gene matches. The CDR3 reads CASSRGLAEGTDTQYF. As DNA, the CDR3 is TGTGCCAGCAGCCGAGGACTAGCGGAGGGCACAGATACGCAGTATTTT.

Regarding this clonotype: The CDR3 does not end in the conserved phenylalanine or tryptophan, so this is likely a read error. The DNA is omitted, as the CDR3 cannot be located on it reliably, and the CDR3 follows TCRdb's listing. The chain has TRBV9 and TRBJ1-6; whether TRBD1, the table's D call, matches the DNA was not checked. In germline, CDR1 is SGDLS, CDR2 YYNGEE. The CDR3 spans 14 amino acids, including both terminal residues. CDR3 in amino acids: CASSPGTGISPLPL.

This clonotype showed up many times. V gene TRBV13 combines with J gene TRBJ2-2, with 10 positions matching TRBD2. This CDR3 region has 15 residues. The germline CDR1 and CDR2 sequences are PRHDT and FYEKMQ (reference sequence). J gave up 4 bases and V 2 bases, and 1 base lay outside the gene matches. The CDR3 loop is CASSLSGGATGELFF. In nucleotides, the CDR3 is TGTGCCAGCAGCTTAAGCGGGGGGGCCACCGGGGAGCTGTTTTTT.

This clonotype appeared many times. This chain joins TRBV19 and TRBJ1-5; 9 nucleotides agree with TRBD1. This CDR3 region has 15 residues. Looked up from germline, CDR1 is LNHDA and CDR2 is SQIVND (reference sequence). V was pared by 9 bases and J by 7 bases, with 13 bases of the junction left unmatched. CDR3 sequence: CASTTTGTGIQPQHF. The CDR3 DNA is TGTGCCAGCACCACAACCGGGACAGGGATACAGCCCCAGCATTTT.

This chain connects TRBV4-1 to TRBJ1-5, with 11 positions matching TRBD1. Per the germline V gene, CDR1 is MGHRA and CDR2 is YSYEKL. With 1 base clipped from V and 16 bases from J, the junction kept 3 bases outside the gene matches. The CDR3 contains 12 residues. The CDR3 sequence is CASSQADRGHHF. The CDR3 coding sequence is TGCGCCAGCAGCCAAGCGGACAGGGGGCACCATTTT.

This clonotype appeared many times. This rearrangement joins TRBV2 to TRBJ1-3, with D maybe TRBD1 (5 bases). Germline V gene data show CDR1 as SNHLY and CDR2 as FYNNEI. This CDR3 comprises 17 residues. V was shortened by 0 bases and J by 4 bases, with 16 bases between the two germline ends. The CDR3 nucleotides are TGTGCCAGCAGTGAAGCGGGGGTCCCCGGGTCGGGAAACACCATATATTTT. It specifies CASSEAGVPGSGNTIYF.

This clonotype was detected many times. The CDR3 DNA reads TGCGCCAGCAGCCAAGATGGGCCCGTTGGTGGAAACACCATATATTTT. Protein: CASSQDGPVGGNTIYF. V is TRBV4-1 and J is TRBJ1-3; D not resolved. The CDR3 is made up of 16 amino acids. V was trimmed by 0 bases and J by 3 bases, leaving 12 bases between them. CDR1 is MGHRA and CDR2 is YSYEKL in the germline V gene.

The gene calls are TRBV7-3 and TRBJ1-6; D ambiguous. CDR3 length: 14 residues. Trimming left V 2 bases short and J 10 bases short, with 12 bases between. The germline CDR1 and CDR2 sequences are SGHTA and FQGTGA. The CDR3 DNA reads as TGTGCCAGCAGCTTATTCAGGTCCGGCTCACCCCTCCACTTT. The encoded protein is CASSLFRSGSPLHF.

This clonotype was observed at least ten times. The chain carries TRBV10-3 and TRBJ2-5, with D possibly being TRBD2 (6 bases). Germline CDR1 reads ENHRY; CDR2 reads SYGVKD. The CDR3 loop spans 12 amino acids. Trimming shortened V by 7 bases and J by 5 bases, and 11 bases separated the two germline ends. The CDR3: CAINPGGETQYF. The CDR3 DNA is TGTGCCATCAACCCCGGAGGGGAGACCCAGTACTTC.

The chain joins TRBV7-3 to TRBJ2-1; a possible D gene is TRBD2 (6 bases). V gave up 8 bases and J gave up 0 bases, with 14 bases separating them. Germline V CDR1 and CDR2: SGHTA, FQGTGA. The CDR3 runs 15 residues. For the CDR3, the DNA is TGTGCCAGCGGAATAGCGACTAGCTCCTACAATGAGCAGTTCTTC. Translated: CASGIATSSYNEQFF.

To note about this clonotype: No conserved phenylalanine or tryptophan is present at the end of the CDR3, so a read error is the likely explanation. It is unclear where the CDR3 begins or ends on the DNA, so no DNA is shown, and the CDR3 is as TCRdb lists it. The V gene is TRBV7-7, the J gene TRBJ1-3. The length of the CDR3 is 10 amino acids, counting both ends. Germline V gene sequence: CDR1 SSHAT, CDR2 FNYEAQ (reference sequence). Here the CDR3 reads CASSPTSART.

This clonotype occurred many times. V and J are TRBV11-2 and TRBJ1-2, with 8 positions matching TRBD1. The ends lost 1 base at V and 4 bases at J; junction bases unmatched: 5. The CDR3 contains 15 residues. In germline, CDR1 is SGHAT, CDR2 FQNNGV. The CDR3 here is CASSLVGQGPYGYTF. In nucleotides, the CDR3 is TGTGCCAGCAGCTTAGTTGGACAGGGACCCTATGGCTACACCTTC. The variable domain in full, with the rest retrieved from reference TRBV11-2 and TRBJ1-2, is EAGVAQSPRYKIIEKRQSVAFWCNPISGHATLYWYQQILGQGPKLLIQFQNNGVVDDSQLPKDRFSAERLKGVDSTLKIQPAKLEDSAVYLCASSLVGQGPYGYTFGSGTRLTVV.

This clonotype was detected many times. This rearrangement joins TRBV2 to TRBJ1-5, with D maybe TRBD1 (6 bases). The CDR3 is 14 residues long. Germline loops: CDR1 SNHLY, CDR2 FYNNEI. V lost 2 bases to trimming and J lost 8 bases, with 13 bases between them. CDR3 amino acids: CASSETGNREPQHF. The CDR3 nucleotides are TGTGCCAGCAGTGAAACAGGGAATCGGGAGCCCCAGCATTTT.

The chain couples TRBV6-2 or TRBV6-3 to TRBJ1-2, with D unclear. Per the germline V gene, CDR1 is MNHEY and CDR2 is SVGEGT. This CDR3 comprises 12 residues. V was pared by 3 bases and J by 8 bases, with 10 bases between. The CDR3, as DNA: TGTGCCAGCAGTTATACAGTCGGGGGCTACACCTTC. Protein product: CASSYTVGGYTF.

On this clonotype itself: A clone one base away is much larger, so this may be a read error. The V and J genes are TRBV7-2 and TRBJ1-2, with 9 nucleotides matching TRBD1. CDR1 is SGHTA and CDR2 is FQGNSA in the germline V gene. CDR3 length: 15 amino acids. This chain's CDR3 is CANSAQGATNYGYPF. CDR3 coding DNA: TGTGCCAACAGCGCACAGGGGGCTACCAACTATGGCTACCCCTTC.

The V call is TRBV10-3, the J call TRBJ2-7, with TRBD2 identical over 14 bases. V was clipped by 6 bases and J by 5 bases; unmatched bases: 9. This CDR3 region has 16 residues. Per germline, CDR1 ENHRY and CDR2 SYGVKD. The chain's CDR3 is CAISPGLAGGLDEQYF. The CDR3 nucleotides read TGTGCCATCAGCCCAGGACTAGCGGGGGGCCTGGACGAGCAGTACTTC.